This T cell receptor (beta chain) came from a study of PD-L1 blockade in urothelial cancer. Study background: Patients, treated from 2014 onward, received atezolizumab 1,200 mg intravenously every 3 weeks. At 6 weeks and at 3 weeks (second dose) after treatment start, blood was analyzed.

Patient disease was locally advanced or metastatic urothelial carcinoma. Sequencing was performed with immunoSEQ multiplex PCR; in TCRdb, only in-frame clones are kept and a portion is missing. The table lists about 88,000 clones, 85% to 95% of them singletons. The CDR3 spans 13 residues. The V and J ends lost 1 base and 4 bases respectively, with 7 bases between them. Germline assignment: CDR1 SGHAT and CDR2 FQNNGV. The clonotype was recovered from a man in his sixties with urothelial cancer. This chain links TRBV11-2 with TRBJ1-2; D not certain. The specimen was PBMCs, collected around atezolizumab (anti-PD-L1) treatment. The CDR3 coding sequence is TGTGCCAGCAGCTTAGGACTTTTCTATGGCTACACCTTC. This gives the protein CASSLGLFYGYTF.